This TCR beta chain stems from a study of T cell responses to AZD1222 COVID-19 vaccine. This clone appeared once. Clones were read by immunoSEQ multiplex PCR, and TCRdb kept only the in-frame ones, dropping some. The table has around 140,000 clones, approximately 91% seen once. The ends were cut back, 6 bases at V and 9 bases at J, with 12 bases in the middle. The CDR3 length is 12 residues. CDR1 is SNHLY and CDR2 is FYNNEI in the germline V gene. The chain uses TRBV2 and TRBJ2-1, with D tentatively TRBD1 (5 bases). The clonotype comes from an adult in good health. This specimen was peripheral blood, taken on day 0 of AZD1222 vaccination. CDR3 residues: CASSPQGGEQFF. DNA of the CDR3: TGTGCCAGCAGCCCTCAGGGCGGTGAGCAGTTCTTC.